Included here is one T cell receptor beta chain sequence, with context. Its antigen is currently unknown. These data come from a study of shared clonotypes between healthy human individuals. Study findings and constraints: A reduction in generation probabilities was seen for non-shared clonotypes relative to those shared by all four donors.

Among the donors, all were Caucasian adults who lived in Nashville, Tennessee. Replicate PCRs for sorted subsets used around 200 ng DNA; this equaled 25,000 to 30,000 T cell genomes. Measured with immunoSEQ multiplex PCR; TCRdb has only the in-frame clones, and not every one. Among about 1 million clones listed, under 80% were seen once. Trimming left V 2 bases short and J 1 base short, with 20 bases between. The CDR3 length is 18 residues. CDR1 is SGHTA and CDR2 is FQGNSA in the germline V gene. The clonotype comes from a man between 18 and 29 years old in good health. Material: memory CD4+ T cells sorted from blood. Subset specified: CD45RA-negative fraction. The V call is TRBV7-2, the J call TRBJ1-2; D unresolved. The CDR3 here is CASSLRDSGRPFNYGYTF. The CDR3 DNA reads as TGTGCCAGCAGCTTAAGAGATTCGGGCAGGCCCTTTAACTATGGCTACACCTTC.